This passage covers 5 T cell receptor beta chains from one sample sequenced in a study of lymphopenia after photon versus proton radiotherapy. TCRdb keeps only in-frame clones here, not all; method: immunoSEQ multiplex PCR. Found here are 24,000 or so clones, around four fifths of them singletons; the top ten hold roughly a quarter. The sequencing used peripheral blood, collected from a patient treated with photon-based radiotherapy. These receptors all stem from a man in his forties with gastric cancer.

This sequence joins TRBV6-1 and TRBJ1-1; D gene unclear. CDR3 length equals 14 residues. V gave up 3 bases and J gave up 0 bases, with 8 bases separating them. Per the germline V gene, CDR1 is MNHNS and CDR2 is SASEGT. This CDR3 reads CASSEQMVNTEAFF. The CDR3 nucleotides are TGTGCCAGCAGTGAGCAGATGGTGAACACTGAAGCTTTCTTT.

This clone was seen only once. The rearrangement links TRBV6-5 to TRBJ1-5; D is unresolved. The germline V gene encodes CDR1 MNHEY and CDR2 SVGAGI. The CDR3 contains 14 residues. V gave up 2 bases and J gave up 5 bases, with 10 bases separating them. CDR3 sequence (DNA): TGTGCCAGCAGTTACGAGGGTCCCGATCAGCCCCAGCATTTT. It translates to CASSYEGPDQPQHF.

The chain recombines TRBV4-2 with TRBJ2-7; 10 nucleotides align to TRBD1. The CDR3 extends over 14 amino acids. V trimming: 1 base; J trimming: 5 bases; junction bases outside the gene matches: 2. Germline assignment: CDR1 LGHNA and CDR2 YNFKEQ. The CDR3 here is CASSQAGTGDEQYF. CDR3 DNA sequence: TGTGCCAGCAGCCAAGCCGGGACAGGGGACGAGCAGTACTTC.

CDR3 loop: CASSATAYQETQYF. In DNA, the CDR3 is TGTGCCAGCAGCGCGACAGCGTACCAAGAGACCCAGTACTTC. The rearrangement joins TRBV6-4 to TRBJ2-5, with a weak D call TRBD1 (5 bases). CDR1 and CDR2 from the germline V gene are MRHNA and SNTAGT. The CDR3 contains 14 residues. V lost 6 bases and J lost 0, with 11 bases in between.

This rearrangement joins TRBV5-1 to TRBJ2-3, with 8 bases fitting TRBD2. The germline V gene encodes CDR1 SGHRS and CDR2 YFSETQ. The V and J ends lost 4 bases and 6 bases, in that order; junction bases with no gene match: 7. The CDR3 runs 14 residues. The CDR3 sequence is CASSPGGAGDTQYF. CDR3 coding DNA: TGCGCCAGCAGCCCCGGGGGGGCCGGTGATACGCAGTATTTT.